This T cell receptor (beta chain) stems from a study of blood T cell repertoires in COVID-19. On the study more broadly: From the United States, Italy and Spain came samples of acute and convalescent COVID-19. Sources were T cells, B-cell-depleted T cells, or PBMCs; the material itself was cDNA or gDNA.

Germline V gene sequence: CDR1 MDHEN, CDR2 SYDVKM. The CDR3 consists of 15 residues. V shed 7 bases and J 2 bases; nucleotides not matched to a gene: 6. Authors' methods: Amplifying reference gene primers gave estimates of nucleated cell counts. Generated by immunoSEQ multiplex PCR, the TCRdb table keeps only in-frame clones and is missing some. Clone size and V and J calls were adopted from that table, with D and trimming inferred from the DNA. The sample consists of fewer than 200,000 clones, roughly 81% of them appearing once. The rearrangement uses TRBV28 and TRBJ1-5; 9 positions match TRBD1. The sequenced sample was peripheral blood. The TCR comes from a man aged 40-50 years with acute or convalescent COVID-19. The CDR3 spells CASTHRDRGNQPQHF. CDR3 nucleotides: TGTGCCAGCACACACCGGGACAGGGGCAATCAGCCCCAGCATTTT.